These 2 T cell receptor beta chains originate from one sample sequenced in a study of cytomegalovirus exposure and HLA in healthy donors. The data were produced by immunoSEQ multiplex PCR, yet TCRdb's version contains in-frame clones alone and is incomplete. Among roughly 95,000 clones, about 85% were seen once, and the ten largest hold approximately 22%. Sequencing was performed on PBMCs. Receptors originate from a man between 18 and 35 years old in good health and CMV-seropositive.

At least ten counts were recorded for this clone. The chain couples TRBV2 to TRBJ2-7, with TRBD1 matching 10 bases. CDR1 is SNHLY, CDR2 FYNNEI, per germline. The length of the CDR3 is 15 residues. V gave up 5 bases and J gave up 2 bases; unmatched junction bases: 6. The CDR3 region has the DNA TGTGCCAGCAGTACCGGACAGGGGGGCCCCTACGAGCAGTACTTC. Its translation: CASSTGQGGPYEQYF.

The chain employs TRBV15 and TRBJ2-7; D is perhaps TRBD1 (5 bases). The length of the CDR3 is 14 residues. Trimming shortened V by 0 bases and J by 7 bases, and 13 bases separated the two germline ends. Germline V gene lookup returns CDR1 LNHNV and CDR2 YYDKDF (reference sequence). CDR3 loop: CATSRDQGPLEQYF. The CDR3 DNA is TGTGCCACCAGCAGAGATCAGGGTCCGCTGGAGCAGTACTTC.